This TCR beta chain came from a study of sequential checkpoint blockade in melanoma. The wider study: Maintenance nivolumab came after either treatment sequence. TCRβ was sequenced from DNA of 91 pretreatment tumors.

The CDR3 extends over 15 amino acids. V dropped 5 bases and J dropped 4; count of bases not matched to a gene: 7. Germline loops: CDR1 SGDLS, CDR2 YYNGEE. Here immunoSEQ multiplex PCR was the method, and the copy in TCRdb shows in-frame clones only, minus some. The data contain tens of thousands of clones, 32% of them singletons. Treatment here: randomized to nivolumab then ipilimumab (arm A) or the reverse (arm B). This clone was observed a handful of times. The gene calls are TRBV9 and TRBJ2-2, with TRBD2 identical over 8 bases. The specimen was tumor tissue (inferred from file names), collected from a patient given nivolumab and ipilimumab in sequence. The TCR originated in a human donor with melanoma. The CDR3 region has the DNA TGTGCCAGCAGTGAAGCGGGAGACGGCACCGGGGAGCTGTTTTTT. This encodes CASSEAGDGTGELFF.